The clone carrying this TCR beta chain showed up just a few times. The sample is drawn from a study of T-cell reconstitution after alpha-beta-depleted transplantation in children. CDR1 MNHNS and CDR2 SASEGT come from the germline V gene. V lost 8 bases, J lost 3 bases, and 12 bases stayed unmatched. The CDR3 covers 16 residues. The library targeted TCRbeta and was prepared with unique molecular identifiers. MiXCR, run by TCRdb on the PCR reads, gives a single entry per CDR3 protein. The sample carries hundreds of thousands of distinct CDR3 sequences, about 10% recorded once. J is TRBJ2-1 and V is TRBV6-1, with TRBD2 matching 8 bases. Material: PBMCs from the stem cell graft donor, obtained from the stem cell graft. The receptor comes from a human donor who donated a stem cell graft to a child with acute myeloid leukemia. CDR3 loop: CASGRAPTSGYNEQFF. Here the CDR3 DNA reads TGTGCCAGCGGCCGAGCCCCCACTAGCGGCTACAATGAGCAGTTCTTC.